The entry below gives a single T cell receptor beta chain sequence along with its context. What it binds is unknown. The data stem from a study of cytomegalovirus exposure and HLA in healthy donors. Study observations and caveats: A further, later analysis showed that HLA-associated TCR beta chains (compared with equally common others) were more clonally expanded. Most subjects' HLA-A and HLA-B alleles were reportedly predicted from TCR beta sequences. A previous analysis found most TCR beta V segments productive roughly 87% or roughly 30% of the time. It was reported that the classifier diagnosed cytomegalovirus status with high specificity and sensitivity in both the original and validation cohorts.

The V and J ends lost 5 bases and 0 bases respectively, with 14 bases between them. The CDR3 length is 16 residues. CDR1 and CDR2 from the germline V gene are SGHAT and FQNNGV. PCR amplification relied on 60 Vbeta primers (plus 13 Jbeta primers). The protocol was immunoSEQ multiplex PCR, while the TCRdb copy is restricted to in-frame clones and leaves out a portion. Seen here are about 160,000 clones, 70% to 85% observed once, and the top ten hold about 4.5%. The specimen sequenced was PBMCs. The receptor was isolated from a man aged 35 to 55 in good health and CMV-seronegative. The chain joins TRBV11-2 to TRBJ1-3, with unresolved D. The CDR3 sequence: CASSASHEYSGNTIYF. The CDR3 DNA reads as TGTGCCAGCAGCGCCTCACACGAATACTCTGGAAACACCATATATTTT.